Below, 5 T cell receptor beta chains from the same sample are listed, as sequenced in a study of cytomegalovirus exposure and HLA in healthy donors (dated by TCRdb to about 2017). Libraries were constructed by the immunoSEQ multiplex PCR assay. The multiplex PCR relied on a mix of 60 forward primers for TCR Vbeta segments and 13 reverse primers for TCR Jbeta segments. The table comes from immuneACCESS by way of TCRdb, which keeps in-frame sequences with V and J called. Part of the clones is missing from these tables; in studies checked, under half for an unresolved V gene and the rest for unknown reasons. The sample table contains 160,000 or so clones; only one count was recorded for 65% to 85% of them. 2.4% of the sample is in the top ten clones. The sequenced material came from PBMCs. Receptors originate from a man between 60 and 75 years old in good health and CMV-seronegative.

CDR3 bases: TGTGCCAGCTCACCACCACTAGCGGGGAACCTTGGGAATGAGCAGTTCTTC. Its protein is CASSPPLAGNLGNEQFF. The rearrangement joins TRBV18 to TRBJ2-1; TRBD2 aligns across 10 bases. The CDR3 runs 17 residues. The germline gives CDR1 KGHSH, CDR2 LQKENI. Losses at the gene ends were 0 bases for V and 7 bases for J; bases not matched to a gene: 9.

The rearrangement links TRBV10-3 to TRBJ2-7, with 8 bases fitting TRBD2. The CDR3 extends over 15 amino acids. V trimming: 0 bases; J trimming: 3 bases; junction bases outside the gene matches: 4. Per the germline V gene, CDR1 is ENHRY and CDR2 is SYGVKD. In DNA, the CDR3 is TGTGCCATCAGTGAGTCTTCCAGCGGGGGCTACGAGCAGTACTTC. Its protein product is CAISESSSGGYEQYF.

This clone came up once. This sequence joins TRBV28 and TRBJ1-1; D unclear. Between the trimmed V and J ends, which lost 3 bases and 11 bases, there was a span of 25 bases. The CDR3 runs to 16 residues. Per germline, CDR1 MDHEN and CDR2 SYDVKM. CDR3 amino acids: CASSFLQMARPKEAFF. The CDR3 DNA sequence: TGTGCCAGCAGTTTTCTTCAGATGGCGCGGCCTAAGGAGGCTTTCTTT.

CDR3 nucleotides: TGCGCCAGCAGCGTACGGACAGATACCTACGAGCAGTACTTC. Translation gives CASSVRTDTYEQYF. This chain joins TRBV5-1 and TRBJ2-7; D might be TRBD1 (6 bases). V was clipped by 4 bases and J by 2 bases, with 13 bases between them. Germline loops: CDR1 SGHRS, CDR2 YFSETQ. The CDR3 sequence is 14 residues long.

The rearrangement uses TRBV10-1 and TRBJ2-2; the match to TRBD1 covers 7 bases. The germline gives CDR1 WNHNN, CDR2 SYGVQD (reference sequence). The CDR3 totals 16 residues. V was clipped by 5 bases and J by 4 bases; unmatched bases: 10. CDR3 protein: CASSIRGRVGTGELFF. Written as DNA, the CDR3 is TGCGCCAGCAGTATAAGGGGGCGAGTGGGCACCGGGGAGCTGTTTTTT.